Described below is a single TCR beta chain sequence and its context. Antigen unknown. Cells were stimulated with overlapping HIV-1 Gag 15-mer peptides. Memory cells lacking CD40L and CD69 with high CD45RO were sorted. The immunoSEQ assay was version 4, run in survey mode. TCRdb keeps only in-frame clones here, not all; method: immunoSEQ multiplex PCR. This sample has 50,000 to 65,000 clones, with about 69% found just once. The source of the sample is a study of persistence of HIV-infected CD4 T cells. The study, taken as a whole, reports: Compared with CD3/CD28-stimulated cells, CMV- and Gag-responding cells showed lower TCRbeta richness. Within sorted populations, more oligoclonal TCRs accompanied more oligoclonal proviruses.

This CDR3 has 15 amino acids. Per germline, CDR1 SGHRS and CDR2 YFSETQ. The junction had 2 bases not matched to a gene; V was cut back by 1 base and J by 2 bases. This TCR came from an adult man with HIV who was CMV-seropositive. V gene TRBV5-1 combines with J gene TRBJ2-1; TRBD2 matches 8 bases. Sequencing used CD4+ T cells sorted from PBMCs after approximately 20-hour stimulation, obtained from a patient who received antiretroviral therapy. Here the CDR3 reads CASSLNGGAYNEQFF. For the CDR3, the DNA is TGCGCCAGCAGCTTGAACGGGGGGGCCTACAATGAGCAGTTCTTC.